Below, 21 T cell receptor beta chains from the same sample are listed, as sequenced in a study of CXCR3-negative and CXCR3-positive naive CD8 T cells. Study observations and caveats: Researchers report that CXCR3-positive naive cells carry more hydrophobic TRB CDR3s than CXCR3-negative naive cells.

These TCRs are of unknown antigen specificity. With UMI labels, 5' RACE was used to prepare the TRB cDNA libraries. TCRdb processed the 5' RACE reads again and assigns one entry to each CDR3 protein, with no DNA. Its table lists under 85,000 distinct CDR3 sequences. Sequenced: naive CXCR3+ CD8+ T cells from blood. The subset: CD45RO-CCR7+CD27+CD95- naive CD8+ T cells expressing CXCR3 (TNR3+). The origin of the receptors is a human donor in good health. Some clones in this sample may be carry-over from other donors' samples.

The chain links TRBV15 to TRBJ2-2; the D call of TRBD1 rests on TCRdb alone, since no DNA is present to check it. Germline V gene lookup returns CDR1 LNHNV and CDR2 YYDKDF (reference sequence). CDR3 size: 19 residues. This CDR3 reads CATSDNTETGMLNTGELFF.

The genes are TRBV21-1 and TRBJ2-1; TCRdb's assignment of TRBD2 cannot be checked, as there is no DNA. TRBV21-1 is a documented pseudogene. The CDR3 sequence is 18 residues long. The CDR3: CASSKVGGGQEDFCLQFF.

The CDR3 here is CASSLTGGVERETQYF. The chain employs TRBV28 and TRBJ2-5; TCRdb returns TRBD1, unconfirmable since there is no DNA. The CDR3 totals 16 residues. Germline V gene sequence: CDR1 MDHEN, CDR2 SYDVKM.

The V call is TRBV5-6, the J call TRBJ2-7; TCRdb's D gene call, TRBD1, goes unchecked for lack of DNA. The CDR3 runs 14 residues. CDR1 and CDR2 (germline): SGHDT, YYEEEE. CDR3 protein: CASSTWTRGGEQYF.

The chain carries TRBV7-2 and TRBJ1-1; checking the TCRdb D call of TRBD1 is not possible without DNA. This CDR3 is 18 amino acids long. The germline gives CDR1 SGHTA, CDR2 FQGNSA. The CDR3: CASSQNPVAGGASVSAFF.

The CDR3 reads CASSPRGYGELFF. This chain joins TRBV7-8 and TRBJ2-2; TCRdb's D call, TRBD1, is unchecked because there is no DNA. CDR3 length equals 13 residues. In germline, CDR1 is SGHVS, CDR2 FQNEAQ.

The CDR3 sequence is CASSPPGGQGAFGYTF. The rearrangement uses TRBV5-1 and TRBJ1-2; there is no DNA to check the TCRdb D call of TRBD1. The germline gives CDR1 SGHRS, CDR2 YFSETQ. The CDR3 has 16 residues.

V gene TRBV29-1 combines with J gene TRBJ2-2; TCRdb's D call, TRBD2, is unchecked because there is no DNA. The V gene's germline CDR1 is SQVTM and CDR2 ANQGSEA. This CDR3 has 13 residues. CDR3 residues: CSGTSGVTGELFF.

The chain has TRBV29-1 and TRBJ1-1; lacking DNA, the TRBD1 call made by TCRdb goes unchecked. The germline V gene encodes CDR1 SQVTM and CDR2 ANQGSEA. CDR3 length equals 12 residues. CDR3 protein: CSGGQGLTEAFF.

The chain couples TRBV3-1 to TRBJ2-5; TCRdb reports TRBD1, a call that lacks DNA to check it against. Germline loops: CDR1 LGHDT, CDR2 YNNKEL (reference sequence). This CDR3 has 13 amino acids. The CDR3 reads CASSPDWQETQYF.

V gene TRBV19 combines with J gene TRBJ2-1; TCRdb selects TRBD1, and the lack of DNA leaves this call unchecked. CDR1 is LNHDA, CDR2 SQIVND, per germline (reference sequence). The CDR3 has 15 amino acids. The CDR3 loop is CASNAGTRAQDEQFF.

V and J are TRBV12-3 or TRBV12-4 and TRBJ1-2. The CDR3 covers 15 residues. CDR3 loop: CASSLNAGTYYGYTF.

V usage is TRBV30 and J usage is TRBJ2-3; TCRdb selects TRBD1, and the lack of DNA leaves this call unchecked. The CDR3 extends over 15 amino acids. Per germline, CDR1 GTSNPN and CDR2 SVGIG (reference sequence). The CDR3 here is CAWNLGQGLLDTQYF.

The V call is TRBV6-2 or TRBV6-3, the J call TRBJ2-7; TCRdb designates TRBD2, a call that cannot be tested without DNA. Germline assignment: CDR1 MNHEY and CDR2 SVGEGT. This CDR3 has 14 residues. CDR3 sequence: CASSYLYSPYEQYF.

The chain joins TRBV13 to TRBJ2-7; TCRdb outputs TRBD1, but without DNA this stays unchecked. The CDR3 consists of 14 residues. The germline gives CDR1 PRHDT, CDR2 FYEKMQ (reference sequence). The CDR3 spells CASSFSTGNYEQYF.

The chain joins TRBV7-2 to TRBJ2-2; TCRdb indicates TRBD2, and absent DNA this call remains unverified. CDR3 length equals 16 residues. Looked up from germline, CDR1 is SGHTA and CDR2 is FQGNSA. This CDR3 is CASSLTSGGLTGELFF.

The rearrangement uses TRBV19 and TRBJ2-7; with no DNA, the TCRdb D assignment of TRBD2 cannot be verified. Germline values: CDR1 LNHDA, CDR2 SQIVND (reference sequence). The CDR3 extends over 14 amino acids. This CDR3 reads CASTPTVTSYEQYF.

CDR3 protein: CSVMTGGTEAFF. This chain uses TRBV29-1 with TRBJ1-1; TCRdb gives TRBD1 as the D gene, but with no DNA this cannot be confirmed. The CDR3 spans 12 residues. Looked up from germline, CDR1 is SQVTM and CDR2 is ANQGSEA.

This rearrangement joins TRBV10-1 to TRBJ2-7. Germline values: CDR1 WNHNN, CDR2 SYGVQD (reference sequence). This CDR3 comprises 17 residues. The CDR3 spells CASPRRSSAYGSYEQYF.

The chain is built from TRBV7-2 and TRBJ1-5. CDR3 length: 13 residues. The germline gives CDR1 SGHTA, CDR2 FQGNSA. CDR3 in amino acids: CASSSGGNQPQHF.

The rearrangement links TRBV11-2 to TRBJ2-7; TCRdb names TRBD1, which stays unverified in the absence of DNA. CDR3 length: 14 residues. From germline, CDR1 is SGHAT and CDR2 FQNNGV. The CDR3 is CASSRGQAAYEQYF. Full variable domain (outside the CDR3, taken from reference TRBV11-2 and TRBJ2-7): EAGVAQSPRYKIIEKRQSVAFWCNPISGHATLYWYQQILGQGPKLLIQFQNNGVVDDSQLPKDRFSAERLKGVDSTLKIQPAKLEDSAVYLCASSRGQAAYEQYFGPGTRLTVT.